These T cell receptor beta chains were read from a single sample in a study of PD-1 and CTLA-4 blockade in melanoma. Assay used: immunoSEQ multiplex PCR; TCRdb lists only in-frame clones, some missing. The repertoire holds 25,000 to 35,000 clones, with around nine tenths as singletons. The source was CD8+ T cells from peripheral blood, collected before anti-PD-1 treatment. The receptor source for this set is a human donor with melanoma. CDR3s include the opening cysteine and the closing phenylalanine or tryptophan. Fields, in order: D gene, V gene, clone size, J gene, CDR3 protein, CDR3 DNA. The D gene is left open where the match is weak. A row's size may be missing; if present it is once, few, many or a size class.

>.|TRBV27|.|TRBJ2-7
CASSPGTDSYEQYF
TGTGCCAGCAGTCCAGGGACGGATTCCTACGAGCAGTACTTC
>.|TRBV5-1|.|TRBJ1-2
CASSLEGNYGYTF
TGCGCCAGCAGCTTGGAAGGAAACTATGGCTACACCTTC
>TRBD1|TRBV9|once|TRBJ2-7
CASSVGTGKEEQYF
TGTGCCAGCAGCGTAGGGACAGGCAAAGAAGAGCAGTACTTC
>TRBD2|TRBV7-6|.|TRBJ2-3
CASSRGSGGFPDTQYF
TGTGCCAGCAGCCGAGGTAGCGGGGGATTCCCAGATACGCAGTATTTT
>.|TRBV27|.|TRBJ1-3
CASSAGNTIYF
TGTGCCAGCAGTGCTGGAAACACCATATATTTT
>.|TRBV7-9|.|TRBJ1-6
CASLPPNSPLHF
TGTGCCAGCTTACCCCCTAATTCACCCCTCCACTTT
>TRBD1|TRBV9|once|TRBJ1-1
CASSVPTGTDTEAFF
TGTGCCAGCAGCGTCCCGACAGGGACGGACACTGAAGCTTTCTTT
>.|TRBV5-4|.|TRBJ2-7
CASSMDRSYEQYF
TGTGCCAGCAGCATGGACCGCTCCTACGAGCAGTACTTC
>.|TRBV6-5|.|TRBJ2-7
CASSFAGAHEQYF
TGTGCCAGCAGCTTCGCGGGGGCCCACGAGCAGTACTTC
>.|TRBV10-2|.|TRBJ2-1
CASSYPQWTTYNEQFF
TGCGCCAGCAGCTATCCCCAGTGGACCACCTACAATGAGCAGTTCTTC
>TRBD1|TRBV19|.|TRBJ1-5
CASGGTGLGNQPQHF
TGTGCCAGCGGGGGGACAGGGCTTGGGAATCAGCCCCAGCATTTT
>.|TRBV2|.|TRBJ2-1
CASSEEPRRSNEQFF
TGTGCCAGCAGTGAGGAGCCGAGGCGGAGTAATGAGCAGTTCTTC
>TRBD2|TRBV5-1|once|TRBJ2-3
CASSSLQSGGPITDTQYF
TGCGCCAGCAGCTCCCTTCAAAGCGGGGGGCCGATCACAGATACGCAGTATTTT
>.|TRBV12-3/TRBV12-4|.|TRBJ2-1
CASRPGSNEQFF
TGTGCCAGCAGACCCGGGTCCAATGAGCAGTTCTTC
>.|TRBV29-1|.|TRBJ1-1
CSVESTNTEAFF
TGCAGCGTTGAGAGCACGAACACTGAAGCTTTCTTT
>TRBD2|TRBV19|.|TRBJ2-1
CASSELAGQYNEQFF
TGTGCCAGTAGCGAGTTAGCGGGCCAATACAATGAGCAGTTCTTC
>.|TRBV28|.|TRBJ2-7
CASTPPGSSYEQYF
TGTGCCAGCACACCGCCTGGGAGCTCCTACGAGCAGTACTTC
>TRBD1|TRBV11-2|few|TRBJ1-5
CASSSGQGIAPQHF
TGTGCCAGCAGCTCGGGACAGGGCATCGCGCCCCAGCATTTT
>.|TRBV5-5|.|TRBJ2-7
CASSLAPGSSYEQYF
TGTGCCAGCAGCTTGGCCCCGGGGAGCTCCTACGAGCAGTACTTC
>.|TRBV24-1|.|TRBJ2-3
CATSEHGITDTQYF
TGTGCCACCAGTGAACACGGAATCACAGATACGCAGTATTTT
>.|TRBV28|.|TRBJ1-5
CASSSDSADQPQHF
TGTGCCAGCAGTTCGGACAGTGCTGATCAGCCCCAGCATTTT
>.|TRBV30|.|TRBJ2-1
CAWKDGSSYNEQFF
TGTGCCTGGAAGGACGGGAGCTCCTACAATGAGCAGTTCTTC